This T cell receptor (beta chain) originates from a study of T-cell reconstitution after alpha-beta-depleted transplantation in children (TCRdb year 2016). With regard to the full study: T-cell immune reconstitution after TCRalphabeta/CD19-depleted allogeneic hematopoietic cell transplantation in children was quantitatively tracked in the study by means of TCR repertoire profiling.

Libraries were constructed by PCR. The instrument was an Illumina HiSeq 2500. TCR libraries were prepared with molecular barcoding, using unique molecular identifiers to normalize TCRbeta repertoire quantification. TCRdb trimmed the raw reads at Q25, called clones with MiXCR and kept productive beta chains. Rows are unified per CDR3 protein, each entry keeping the most common DNA and genes. Across this sample there are about 500,000 distinct CDR3 sequences, with about 31% seen only once. The ten most abundant clones make up more than 2% of the sample. Per the germline V gene (reference sequence), DFQATT is the CDR1 and SNEGSKA is the CDR2. V is cut by 3 bases and J by 7 bases, and the space between the germline ends is 13 bases. The CDR3 runs 14 amino acids, cysteine and phenylalanine included. Only the CDR3 DNA stays, 42 bases, in frame from base 1. Comment on this clonotype: This clone's antigen is unknown. Base quality data are lacking; no much larger clone is found one base away.

Here the chain combines TRBV20-1 and TRBJ1-6; the D gene cannot be resolved reliably. The sample here was PBMCs from the stem cell graft donor, taken from the stem cell graft. The TCR was taken from a human donor who donated a stem cell graft to a child with aplastic anemia. The base sequence is TGCAGTGCTAGGGGTCAAGGGTACAATTCACCCCTCCACTTT. It encodes CSARGQGYNSPLHF.